This T cell receptor (beta chain) was captured in a study of blood T cells in healthy people across ages. Germline assignment: CDR1 SNHLY and CDR2 FYNNEI. The V and J ends lost 8 bases and 0 bases respectively, with 8 bases between them. This CDR3 has 13 amino acids. A sample-barcoded 5' primer and a J-beta primer mix were used in a second PCR of about 6 to 12 cycles. TCRdb ran MiXCR on the 5' RACE reads and lists one entry per CDR3 protein. The sample shows around 940,000 distinct CDR3 sequences, roughly 51% of them seen only once. The sequenced material came from blood. This TCR was sampled from an older woman in good health. This sequence joins TRBV2 and TRBJ2-1; D gene ambiguous. CDR3 sequence reads: CASLTSSYNEQFF. CDR3 sequence (DNA): TGTGCCAGCCTAACGAGCTCCTACAATGAGCAGTTCTTC.